This T cell receptor beta chain was captured by sequencing in a study of blood T cell repertoires in COVID-19. About the research overall: The origin of the acute and convalescent COVID-19 samples was the United States, Italy and Spain. Sources were T cells, B-cell-depleted T cells, or PBMCs; the material itself was cDNA or gDNA.

As handled by the study authors: Estimation of nucleated cell counts was performed using reference gene primer amplification. The method was immunoSEQ multiplex PCR; TCRdb's version includes in-frame clones alone and lacks a portion of them. That table gives V, J and clone size, and the DNA gave D and trimming. This sample yields about 45,000 clones, of which 80% are seen a single time; 19% belongs to the top ten. The length of the CDR3 is 14 residues. CDR1 and CDR2 (germline): SGHVS, FQNEAQ. Trimming pared 7 bases from V and 7 bases from J, leaving 17 bases between. The TCR originated in an older man with acute or convalescent COVID-19. The V gene is TRBV7-8, the J gene TRBJ1-5; no reliable D call. Sequenced sample: peripheral blood. The CDR3: CASTSGEASQPQHF. The DNA for the CDR3 is TGTGCCAGCACATCCGGGGAAGCGAGCCAGCCCCAGCATTTT.